A single sample is the source of the 27 T cell receptor beta chains below, sequenced in a study of control samples from healthy donors and cancer patients. Generated by immunoSEQ multiplex PCR, the TCRdb table keeps only in-frame clones and is missing some. The sample gives tens of thousands of clones, 85% to 95% of which show up once; 0.65% to 0.9% is in the top ten. Sequencing used PBMCs. The source is a man aged 30-40 years with colorectal cancer.

This chain's CDR3 is CASSQGLPGQGAGGELFF. CDR3 nucleotide sequence: TGCGCCAGCAGCCAAGGCCTACCGGGACAGGGGGCGGGCGGGGAGCTGTTTTTT. The J gene is TRBJ2-2, the V gene TRBV4-1; 12 positions agree with TRBD1. Germline V gene data show CDR1 as MGHRA and CDR2 as YSYEKL. This CDR3 spans 18 amino acids. Unmatched junction bases numbered 10, after V lost 1 base and J lost 7 bases.

The rearrangement links TRBV12-5 to TRBJ1-1; D is undetermined. The CDR3 runs to 12 residues. CDR1 and CDR2 (germline): LGHNT, FRNRAP. V was clipped by 5 bases and J by 1 base, with 5 bases between them. CDR3 sequence: CASGRENTEAFF. The CDR3 DNA reads as TGTGCTAGTGGTAGGGAGAACACTGAAGCTTTCTTT.

V usage is TRBV27 and J usage is TRBJ2-1; 8 bases fit TRBD1. CDR1 is MNHEY and CDR2 is SMNVEV in the germline V gene (reference sequence). J gave up 6 bases and V 7 bases, and 11 bases lay outside the gene matches. This CDR3 contains 15 residues. The CDR3 protein is CASIPRDRLGNEQFF. The CDR3 nucleotides read TGTGCCAGCATTCCCCGGGACAGGCTGGGCAATGAGCAGTTCTTC.

The rearrangement joins TRBV10-3 to TRBJ2-7, with 7 bases that match TRBD2. Germline V CDR1 and CDR2: ENHRY, SYGVKD. The CDR3 runs 11 residues. Trimming at V came to 5 bases and at J to 7 bases, leaving 2 bases not matched to a gene. The CDR3 sequence is CAISPGGEQYV. The DNA of the CDR3 is TGTGCCATCAGTCCCGGGGGGGAGCAGTACGTC.

CDR3 sequence reads: CAAHSIQGGRLFF. CDR3 coding DNA: TGTGCCGCCCACTCGATTCAGGGGGGTAGGCTGTTCTTC. This chain joins TRBV5-4 and TRBJ2-1; perhaps TRBD1 as D (7 bases). V lost 10 bases to trimming and J lost 15 bases, with 26 bases between them. Germline CDR1 reads SGHNT; CDR2 reads YYREEE (reference sequence). This CDR3 region has 13 residues.

The rearrangement links TRBV19 to TRBJ2-2; 7 nucleotides match TRBD1. The germline CDR1 and CDR2 sequences are LNHDA and SQIVND (reference sequence). The V gene end was trimmed by 6 bases and the J gene end by 0 bases; junction bases not matched to a gene: 4. CDR3 size: 15 residues. DNA for the CDR3: TGTGCCAGTAGACCACAGGGGACGAACACCGGGGAGCTGTTTTTT. As protein: CASRPQGTNTGELFF.

The rearrangement joins TRBV7-2 to TRBJ2-3; D possibly corresponds to TRBD2 (5 bases). The CDR3 consists of 15 residues. Between the trimmed V and J ends, which lost 8 bases and 2 bases, there was a span of 17 bases. Germline V gene data show CDR1 as SGHTA and CDR2 as FQGNSA. This CDR3 reads CASGGGFVATDTQYF. CDR3 nucleotides: TGTGCCAGCGGCGGCGGGTTCGTAGCCACAGATACGCAGTATTTT.

The chain joins TRBV7-2 to TRBJ1-2; D remains unclear. CDR1 is SGHTA and CDR2 is FQGNSA in the germline V gene. V was shortened by 6 bases and J by 6 bases, with 14 bases between the two germline ends. The CDR3 consists of 13 residues. CDR3 sequence: CASRYSGSDGYTF. CDR3 nucleotides: TGTGCCAGCAGGTATTCTGGATCGGATGGCTACACCTTC.

The CDR3 coding sequence is TGTGCTGCAGGTGACACCCCCTACGAGCAGTACTTC. It yields the protein CAAGDTPYEQYF. V gene TRBV24-1 combines with J gene TRBJ2-7; D call uncertain. The V gene's germline CDR1 is KGHDR and CDR2 SFDVKD. This CDR3 has 12 residues.

This rearrangement joins TRBV3-1 (or the pseudogene TRBV3-2) to TRBJ1-5, with unresolved D. Germline CDR1 is LGHDT and CDR2 is YNNKEL (reference sequence). V dropped 0 bases and J dropped 3 bases, with 9 bases sitting between them. The CDR3 runs 15 residues. The CDR3 is CASSQDSRSNQPQHF. The CDR3 bases are TGTGCCAGCAGCCAAGATAGCAGATCCAATCAGCCCCAGCATTTT.

The chain is built from TRBV7-9 and TRBJ1-1, with D perhaps TRBD1 (6 bases). Germline V gene lookup returns CDR1 SEHNR and CDR2 FQNEAQ (reference sequence). V dropped 0 bases and J dropped 5 bases, with 19 bases sitting between them. The CDR3 extends over 17 amino acids. CDR3 loop: CASSLAGDTRISTEAFF. In DNA form, the CDR3 reads TGTGCCAGCAGCTTAGCGGGGGACACCCGGATCTCGACTGAAGCTTTCTTT.

The chain links TRBV11-2 to TRBJ2-7, with D perhaps TRBD2 (6 bases). Trimming removed 5 bases from V and 6 bases from J, with 26 bases in between. The CDR3 is 17 residues long. CDR1 and CDR2 (germline): SGHAT, FQNNGV. The CDR3 sequence is CASSRRREATSLGEQYF. DNA of the CDR3: TGTGCCAGCAGCCGCCGGAGGGAAGCGACTAGTCTTGGCGAGCAGTACTTC.

The CDR3 coding sequence is TGTGCCAGCAGCCAAGCTCACGGGGGGGCTTGGGAGACCCAGTACTTC. Translation gives CASSQAHGGAWETQYF. The rearrangement links TRBV3-1 (or the pseudogene TRBV3-2) to TRBJ2-5; 8 nucleotides line up with TRBD2. This CDR3 has 16 amino acids. Germline V CDR1 and CDR2: LGHDT, YNNKEL (reference sequence). With V trimmed by 1 base and J by 5 bases, 9 bases remained unmatched.

As DNA, the CDR3 is TGCGCCAGCAGCCAAGATGCAGGGCGGCTTCAGCCCCAGCATTTT. Translating gives CASSQDAGRLQPQHF. The J gene is TRBJ1-5, the V gene TRBV4-3; the D gene is possibly TRBD1 (5 bases). The CDR3 has 15 amino acids. CDR1 and CDR2 from the germline V gene are LGHNA and YSLEER. V was cut by 0 bases and J by 6 bases, with 12 bases left in between.

This clone was seen just once. The gene calls are TRBV3-1 (or the pseudogene TRBV3-2) and TRBJ2-1, with TRBD2 matching 9 bases. The CDR3 is made up of 17 amino acids. Germline values: CDR1 LGHDT, CDR2 YNNKEL (reference sequence). J was trimmed by 9 bases and V by 1 base; bases with no gene match: 13. CDR3 nucleotide sequence: TGTGCCAGCAGCCAAGGTTCCTTTGGCGGGGGGGCCACTGAGCAGTTCTTC. This codes for CASSQGSFGGGATEQFF.

This chain connects TRBV29-1 to TRBJ2-6; D gene uncertain. CDR1 is SQVTM, CDR2 ANQGSEA, per germline. CDR3 size: 15 residues. Trimming removed 3 bases at V and 3 bases at J, with 12 bases between. CDR3 coding DNA: TGCAGCGTTGATTCGGGTGTGGATGGGGCCAACGTCCTGACTTTC. The encoded protein is CSVDSGVDGANVLTF. Filled out from reference TRBV29-1 and TRBJ2-6, the complete variable domain reads SAVISQKPSRDICQRGTSLTIQCQVDSQVTMMFWYRQQPGQSLTLIATANQGSEATYESGFVIDKFPISRPNLTFSTLTVSNMSPEDSSIYLCSVDSGVDGANVLTFGAGSRLTVL.

The V gene is TRBV7-8, the J gene TRBJ1-2, with D maybe TRBD1 (6 bases). This CDR3 has 15 residues. The V gene lost 5 bases and the J gene lost 6 bases, with 19 bases spanning the gap. Germline V gene data show CDR1 as SGHVS and CDR2 as FQNEAQ. CDR3 DNA: TGTGCCAGCAGCATCACACAGGGAAGAGAAAATGGCTACACCTTC. Translated, it gives CASSITQGRENGYTF.

The chain has TRBV5-6 and TRBJ1-4; D gene uncertain. V was clipped by 1 base and J by 8 bases, with 15 bases between them. CDR1 is SGHDT and CDR2 is YYEEEE in the germline V gene. This CDR3 is 15 amino acids long. In nucleotides, the CDR3 is TGTGCCAGCAGCTTGTGGAGGGTATCTAGGGAAAAACTGTTTTTT. This translates into CASSLWRVSREKLFF. The variable domain in full, completed from reference TRBV5-6 and TRBJ1-4, reads DAGVTQSPTHLIKTRGQQVTLRCSPKSGHDTVSWYQQALGQGPQFIFQYYEEEERQRGNFPDRFSGHQFPNYSSELNVNALLLGDSALYLCASSLWRVSREKLFFGSGTQLSVL.

This rearrangement joins TRBV4-1 to TRBJ2-1; TRBD2 matches 9 bases. The ends lost 1 base at V and 9 bases at J; junction bases unmatched: 13. Germline CDR1 and CDR2: MGHRA and YSYEKL. CDR3 size: 17 residues. For the CDR3, the DNA is TGCGCCAGCAGCCAAGGTCTGCGGGGGGGGCCTGTCTTTGAGCAGTTCTTC. Protein product: CASSQGLRGGPVFEQFF.

The rearrangement links TRBV30 to TRBJ1-6; 8 bases align to TRBD1. From germline, CDR1 is GTSNPN and CDR2 SVGIG (reference sequence). Unmatched junction bases numbered 10, after V lost 2 bases and J lost 10 bases. The CDR3 contains 15 residues. The CDR3: CAWSPSPTGESPLHF. The DNA of the CDR3 is TGTGCCTGGAGTCCATCTCCGACAGGGGAATCACCCCTCCACTTT.

V is TRBV5-1 and J is TRBJ1-1, with D possibly being TRBD1 (5 bases). The germline gives CDR1 SGHRS, CDR2 YFSETQ. With 3 bases removed from V and 0 bases from J, the gap between germline ends came to 15 bases. The CDR3 covers 16 residues. CDR3 sequence: CASSSRSGEVNTEAFF. The CDR3 DNA reads TGCGCCAGCAGCTCAAGGTCGGGGGAGGTGAACACTGAAGCTTTCTTT.

CDR3 nucleotides: TGCGCCAGCAGGCTTTCATTACCGGGACAGGGCGCCGGGGAGCTGTTTTTT. Translation: CASRLSLPGQGAGELFF. The chain has TRBV4-3 and TRBJ2-2; 9 bases agree with TRBD1. V shed 6 bases, J shed 6 bases, and the junction held 14 bases outside the gene matches. The CDR3 consists of 17 residues. Germline-derived CDR1 and CDR2 are LGHNA and YSLEER.

This clone appeared once. The chain couples TRBV19 to TRBJ1-3; possible D gene TRBD1, 5 bases. Germline CDR1 reads LNHDA; CDR2 reads SQIVND (reference sequence). The CDR3 is 16 amino acids. V was cut by 1 base and J by 2 bases, with 12 bases left in between. This CDR3 is CASSIGDRSPGNTIYF. CDR3 sequence (DNA): TGTGCCAGTAGTATAGGCGACAGAAGTCCTGGAAACACCATATATTTT.

This chain uses TRBV3-1 (or the pseudogene TRBV3-2) with TRBJ2-3, with a tentative D call TRBD1 (6 bases). Germline CDR1 reads LGHDT; CDR2 reads YNNKEL (reference sequence). This CDR3 is 18 amino acids long. Trimming left V 1 base short and J 2 bases short, with 19 bases between. The DNA for the CDR3 is TGTGCCAGCAGCCAAGGGATCGGCAGGGGTCCTTCCACAGATACGCAGTATTTT. Translated, it gives CASSQGIGRGPSTDTQYF.

The chain has TRBV18 and TRBJ1-6; D remains unclear. CDR1 is KGHSH and CDR2 is LQKENI in the germline V gene. Trimming removed 6 bases from V and 0 bases from J, with 6 bases in between. The CDR3 runs to 14 residues. CDR3 bases: TGTGCCAGCTCGCGGGACTCCTATAATTCACCCCTCCACTTT. It codes for CASSRDSYNSPLHF.

J is TRBJ2-1 and V is TRBV27; 7 bases line up with TRBD1. This CDR3 comprises 17 residues. The ends lost 6 bases at V and 3 bases at J; junction bases unmatched: 14. Germline V gene lookup returns CDR1 MNHEY and CDR2 SMNVEV (reference sequence). The CDR3 nucleotides read TGTGCCAGCAGCCTTACCCCGGGACAGTTTTTCTACAATGAGCAGTTCTTC. The encoded protein is CASSLTPGQFFYNEQFF.

This clone showed up just a few times. This sequence joins TRBV6-4 and TRBJ2-3, with 8 positions matching TRBD2. V dropped 3 bases and J dropped 2; count of bases not matched to a gene: 7. Germline CDR1 is MRHNA and CDR2 is SNTAGT. This CDR3 contains 16 residues. DNA of the CDR3: TGTGCCAGCAGTGAGAATGAAGCGGGGGCCACAGATACGCAGTATTTT. Protein sequence: CASSENEAGATDTQYF.